This T cell receptor (beta chain) appears in the sequencing data of a study of blood T cell repertoires in COVID-19. Study background: From the United States, Italy and Spain came samples of acute and convalescent COVID-19. T cells, B-cell-depleted T cells, or PBMCs supplied cDNA or gDNA.

Original analysis: Nucleated cell number was recorded as an estimate derived from reference gene primer amplification. Generated by immunoSEQ multiplex PCR, the TCRdb table keeps only in-frame clones and is missing some. V and J calls and clone size are those listed in that table; D and trimming were worked out from the DNA. This table has roughly 80,000 clones, roughly four fifths appearing once. V was cut by 2 bases and J by 3 bases, with 2 bases left in between. Germline values: CDR1 LGHNA, CDR2 YNFKEQ. The CDR3 contains 11 residues. The source is a human donor in a cohort sampled during active COVID-19. Sequencing was carried out using peripheral blood. The chain employs TRBV4-2 and TRBJ2-7; D remains ambiguous. CDR3 nucleotide sequence: TGTGCCAGCAGCCAACACTACGAGCAGTACTTC. Translation: CASSQHYEQYF.